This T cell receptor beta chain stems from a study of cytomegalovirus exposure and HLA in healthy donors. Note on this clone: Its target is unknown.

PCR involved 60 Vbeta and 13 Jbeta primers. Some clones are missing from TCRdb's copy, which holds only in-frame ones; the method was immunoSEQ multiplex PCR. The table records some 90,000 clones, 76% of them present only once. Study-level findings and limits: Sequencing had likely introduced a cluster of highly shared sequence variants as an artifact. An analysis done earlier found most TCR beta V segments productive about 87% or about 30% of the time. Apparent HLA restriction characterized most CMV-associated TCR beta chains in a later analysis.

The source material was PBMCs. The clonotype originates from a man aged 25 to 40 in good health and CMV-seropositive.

The CDR3, as DNA: TGTGCCAGTAGTATAGATCAGGAAGGCGATAATGAAAAACTGTTTTTT. This encodes CASSIDQEGDNEKLFF. The rearrangement joins TRBV19 to TRBJ1-4; D is undetermined. Germline assignment: CDR1 LNHDA and CDR2 SQIVND (reference sequence). Deletions cut 0 bases from V and 4 bases from J, with 12 bases between. The CDR3 extends over 16 amino acids.